A selection of T cell receptor beta chains follows, all from one sample in a study of blood T cell repertoires in COVID-19. TCRdb's copy holds only in-frame clones and misses some; the assay was immunoSEQ multiplex PCR. The table has 75,000 to 100,000 clones, 88% seen once. The sequenced material came from peripheral blood. Source of these receptors: a man aged 70 or older with acute or convalescent COVID-19. Both conserved end residues are part of each CDR3.

V gene	J gene	CDR3 protein
TRBV9	TRBJ1-5	CASSAQGGSNQPQHF
TRBV2	TRBJ2-7	CASRAASGTYEQYF
TRBV28	TRBJ1-6	CASSFPGGQTNSPLHF
TRBV6-1	TRBJ1-5	CASSQAYSNQPQHF
TRBV30	TRBJ1-5	CAWSPRQAAQPQHF
TRBV6-4	TRBJ2-2	CASSPQGGTGELFF
TRBV4-2	TRBJ2-7	CASSQDVDRLAGHEQYF
TRBV12-3/TRBV12-4	TRBJ2-1	CASSSRYNEQFF
TRBV9	TRBJ2-5	CASSVEDRGAWETQYF
TRBV28	TRBJ1-2	CASSLPGFLDYGYTF
TRBV7-8	TRBJ2-3	CASSPEGGAITDTQYF
TRBV6-5	TRBJ2-1	CASSSLGHSYNEQFF
TRBV6-5	TRBJ1-4	CASSQPGLGRVKLFF
TRBV6-6	TRBJ1-1	CASSYSASEAFF
TRBV18	TRBJ2-2	CASSPPRTGSHKELFF
TRBV6-6	TRBJ2-1	CASSYVRGSGFDEQFF
TRBV9	TRBJ2-1	CASSVGPFGLLPSYNEQFF
TRBV10-1	TRBJ2-3	CADLAVRARDTQYF
TRBV5-4	TRBJ2-2	CASSLGRQGYTGELFF
TRBV28	TRBJ2-3	CASSSLFTDTQYF
TRBV2	TRBJ2-3	CASNLAGGTYTQYF
TRBV5-1	TRBJ2-2	CASSLGTSGVTGELFF
TRBV9	TRBJ1-1	CASSVVIGGDTEAFF
TRBV6-2/TRBV6-3	TRBJ1-5	CASSFPTFGTGDNQPQHF
TRBV28	TRBJ1-4	CARAGASEKLFF
TRBV6-2/TRBV6-3	TRBJ2-3	CASSGYDRGLFGTDTQYF
TRBV9	TRBJ2-3	CASSVGVGATDTQYF
TRBV12-5	TRBJ1-1	CASALNTEAFF
TRBV19	TRBJ2-2	CASSSVSGELFF
TRBV7-2	TRBJ1-1	CATTWEGYTEAFF
TRBV6-5	TRBJ1-1	CASRIGEVGTEAFF
TRBV7-9	TRBJ2-2	CASSAGGNTGELFF
TRBV2	TRBJ2-3	CASSYRTGMSTDTQYF
TRBV7-9	TRBJ2-7	CASSLGLAGEAYEQYF
TRBV5-1	TRBJ2-7	CASSTTPGTGAHEQYF
TRBV6-5	TRBJ1-4	CASRPTYSSNEKLFF
TRBV19	TRBJ2-2	CASSIDSANTGELFF
TRBV12-3/TRBV12-4	TRBJ1-2	CASSLRDYGYTF